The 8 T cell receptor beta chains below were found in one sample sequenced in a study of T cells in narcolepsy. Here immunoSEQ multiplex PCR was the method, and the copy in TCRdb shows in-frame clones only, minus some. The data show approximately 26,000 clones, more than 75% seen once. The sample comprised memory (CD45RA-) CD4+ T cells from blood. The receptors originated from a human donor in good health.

CDR3 sequence (DNA): TGTGCCACCAGCAGAGATGTCGGGGGATTTCAGCCCCAGCATTTT. It codes for CATSRDVGGFQPQHF. V and J are TRBV15 and TRBJ1-5, with a tentative D call TRBD1 (5 bases). The V end was cut by 0 bases, the J end by 6 bases, with 12 bases between. Germline V gives CDR1 LNHNV, CDR2 YYDKDF (reference sequence). The CDR3 spans 15 residues.

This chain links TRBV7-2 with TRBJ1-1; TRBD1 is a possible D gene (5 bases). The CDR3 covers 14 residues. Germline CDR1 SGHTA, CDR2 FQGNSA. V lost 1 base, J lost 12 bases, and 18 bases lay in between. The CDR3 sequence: CASSLDGQGMSSFF. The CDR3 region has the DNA TGTGCCAGCAGCTTAGACGGTCAGGGAATGAGCTCTTTCTTT.

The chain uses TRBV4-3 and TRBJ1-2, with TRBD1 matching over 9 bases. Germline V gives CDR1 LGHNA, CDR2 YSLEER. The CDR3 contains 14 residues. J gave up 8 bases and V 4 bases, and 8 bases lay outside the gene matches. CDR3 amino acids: CASSPQQGAGGYTF. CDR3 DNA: TGCGCCAGCAGCCCGCAACAGGGGGCGGGAGGCTACACCTTC.

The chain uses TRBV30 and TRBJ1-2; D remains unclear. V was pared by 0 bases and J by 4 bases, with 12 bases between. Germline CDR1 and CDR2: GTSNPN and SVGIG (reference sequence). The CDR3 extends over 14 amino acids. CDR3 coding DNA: TGTGCCTGGAGTGTACTTGAAGGCTCCTATGGCTACACCTTC. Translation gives CAWSVLEGSYGYTF.

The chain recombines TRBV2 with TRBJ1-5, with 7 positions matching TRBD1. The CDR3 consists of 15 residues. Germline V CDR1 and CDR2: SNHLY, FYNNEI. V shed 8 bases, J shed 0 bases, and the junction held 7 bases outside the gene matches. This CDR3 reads CASQGDGYSNQPQHF. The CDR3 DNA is TGTGCCAGCCAGGGGGATGGATATAGCAATCAGCCCCAGCATTTT.

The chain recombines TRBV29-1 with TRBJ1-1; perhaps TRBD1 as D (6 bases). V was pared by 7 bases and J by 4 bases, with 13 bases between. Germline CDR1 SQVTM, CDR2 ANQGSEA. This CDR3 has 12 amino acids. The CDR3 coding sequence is TGCAGCGCCCGGACAGCGGGCACTGAAGCTTTCTTT. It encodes CSARTAGTEAFF. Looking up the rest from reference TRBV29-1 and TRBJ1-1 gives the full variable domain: SAVISQKPSRDICQRGTSLTIQCQVDSQVTMMFWYRQQPGQSLTLIATANQGSEATYESGFVIDKFPISRPNLTFSTLTVSNMSPEDSSIYLCSARTAGTEAFFGQGTRLTVV.

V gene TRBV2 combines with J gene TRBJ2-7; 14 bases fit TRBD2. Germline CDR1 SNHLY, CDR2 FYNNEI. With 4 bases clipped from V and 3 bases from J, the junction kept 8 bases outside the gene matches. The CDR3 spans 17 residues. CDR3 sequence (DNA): TGTGCCAGCAGTGCGACTAGCGGGAGGGTCAGGGTCTACGAGCAGTACTTC. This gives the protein CASSATSGRVRVYEQYF.

CDR3 amino acids: CASSESFLSETRLNTEAFF. CDR3 nucleotide sequence: TGCGCCAGCAGTGAGTCGTTTCTGTCTGAAACCAGGCTAAACACTGAAGCTTTCTTT. The V and J genes are TRBV10-2 and TRBJ1-1, with unresolved D. The CDR3 contains 19 residues. In germline, CDR1 is WSHSY, CDR2 SAAADI. V shed 0 bases and J shed 2 bases, with 22 bases lying between them.